These 3 T cell receptor beta chains were all obtained from the same sample, sequenced in a study of T cell repertoires in ileal Crohn's disease. Method: immunoSEQ multiplex PCR; TCRdb's copy keeps in-frame clones and lacks some. This table has more than 25,000 clones, roughly 78% appearing once. Source material: ileal tissue. The receptor set was obtained from an adult with Crohn's disease.

The rearrangement joins TRBV5-6 to TRBJ2-2, with TRBD2 as a possible D gene (5 bases). The V gene's germline CDR1 is SGHDT and CDR2 YYEEEE. This CDR3 comprises 15 residues. V was cut by 0 bases and J by 5 bases, with 11 bases left in between. The DNA of the CDR3 is TGTGCCAGCAGCTTGGTACGGGGAGTTACCGGGGAGCTGTTTTTT. It encodes CASSLVRGVTGELFF.

This rearrangement joins TRBV5-3 to TRBJ2-4, with unresolved D. TRBV5-3 is an open reading frame whose function is uncertain. The CDR3 contains 13 residues. V gave up 2 bases and J gave up 7 bases, with 10 bases separating them. The CDR3 DNA sequence: TGTGCCAGAAGCTTCTCCCGGTGGAACATTCAGTACTTC. As protein: CARSFSRWNIQYF.

As to this clone: The junction and the germline gene differ at one end; a read error may be behind it. The rearrangement links TRBV2 to TRBJ1-6, with 11 bases identical to TRBD1. From germline, CDR1 is SNHLY and CDR2 FYNNEI. The CDR3 has 15 amino acids. The CDR3 sequence: CASKDRGPGNSPLHF. DNA of the CDR3: TGTGCCAGCAAGGACAGGGGGCCAGGAAATTCCCCCCTCCACTTT.